The 25 T cell receptor beta chains listed next were all sequenced from one sample in a study of T cells in Graves' hyperthyroidism and ophthalmopathy (dated by TCRdb to the late 2010s). Library method: multiplex PCR. Sequenced on an Illumina HiSeq 2000. Amplification of TCR beta CDR3 regions was carried out from RNA transcripts. The first round of RT-PCR for the TCR CDR3 was performed with the HTBI primer set and the Qiagen OneStep RT-PCR kit. TCRdb reran the public reads through fastp at Q25 and MiXCR, keeping productive beta chains. Here each entry gathers all rows of one CDR3 protein and keeps the most common genes and DNA. The sample table holds a few hundred thousand distinct CDR3 sequences, of which around an eighth were seen once. In total, the top ten clones hold roughly 20% of the sample. The sequenced sample consisted of blood. The receptors come from a man aged 25-40 years with Graves' hyperthyroidism that later progressed to Graves' ophthalmopathy.

This clonotype was recorded at least ten times. The rearrangement links TRBV30 to TRBJ1-6; D perhaps matches TRBD1 (6 bases). Germline CDR1 GTSNPN, CDR2 SVGIG (reference sequence). The CDR3 loop spans 13 amino acids. Trimming stripped 4 bases from V and 7 bases from J, with 11 bases between. CDR3 sequence reads: CAWTGQRNSPLHF. The CDR3 region has the DNA TGTGCCTGGACCGGACAGAGAAATTCACCCCTCCACTTT.

The chain links TRBV20-1 to TRBJ1-4, with D unresolved. CDR1 DFQATT and CDR2 SNEGSKA come from the germline V gene (reference sequence). The CDR3 contains 13 residues. The V end was cut by 1 base, the J end by 6 bases, with 9 bases between. CDR3 amino acids: CSARVMVDEKLFF. For the CDR3, the DNA is TGCAGTGCTAGAGTGATGGTGGATGAAAAACTGTTTTTT.

On this clonotype itself: A much larger clone lies one base from this, so it may be a read error. This chain links TRBV6-1 with TRBJ1-1; D gene uncertain. The CDR3 extends over 14 amino acids. Germline CDR1 is MNHNS and CDR2 is SASEGT. CDR3 sequence (DNA): TGTGCCAGCAGTGAACAACAGACGAACACTGAAGCTCTCTTT. Its translation is CASSEQQTNTEALF.

Notes on this clonotype: It may be a read error: a sequence one base away is much more abundant. The chain is built from TRBV5-5 and TRBJ2-5; 11 nucleotides match TRBD2. The CDR3 length is 14 residues. The V gene's germline CDR1 is SGHKS and CDR2 YYEKEE (reference sequence). V was pared by 4 bases and J by 4 bases, with 3 bases of the junction left unmatched. This chain's CDR3 is CASSLSGGVETQYF. CDR3 bases: TGTGCCAGCAGCCTTAGCGGGGGGGTAGAGACCCAGTACTTC.

This clonotype was observed many times. The CDR3 here is CATGLREQFF. In DNA, the CDR3 is TGTGCCACGGGTCTGCGGGAGCAGTTCTTC. The rearrangement links TRBV28 to TRBJ2-1; D remains unclear. In germline, CDR1 is MDHEN, CDR2 SYDVKM. V lost 10 bases, J lost 10 bases, and 11 bases lay in between. This CDR3 is 10 amino acids long.

This clonotype was counted at least ten times. Written as DNA, the CDR3 is TGTGCCAGCAGCGAATCGGACAGGGGGCAGGTTGAAGCTTTCTTT. As protein: CASSESDRGQVEAFF. The chain has TRBV9 and TRBJ1-1; 11 nucleotides agree with TRBD1. CDR1 is SGDLS, CDR2 YYNGEE, per germline. The CDR3 runs 15 residues. The ends lost 3 bases at V and 7 bases at J; junction bases unmatched: 8. The whole variable domain, filled in from reference TRBV9 and TRBJ1-1, reads DSGVTQTPKHLITATGQRVTLRCSPRSGDLSVYWYQQSLDQGLQFLIQYYNGEERAKGNILERFSAQQFPDLHSELNLSSLELGDSALYFCASSESDRGQVEAFFGQGTRLTVV.

This clonotype was seen ten or more times. The chain uses TRBV7-9 and TRBJ2-2; unclear D gene. The germline CDR1 and CDR2 sequences are SEHNR and FQNEAQ (reference sequence). Trimming stripped 5 bases from V and 5 bases from J, with 9 bases between. The length of the CDR3 is 13 residues. The CDR3 DNA is TGTGCCAGCAGCCTAGGAATTACCGGGGAGCTGTTTTTT. Its translation: CASSLGITGELFF.

This clonotype was seen only a few times. The genes are TRBV5-4 and TRBJ1-6; a weak D match, TRBD1 (6 bases). V was cut by 0 bases and J by 9 bases, with 10 bases left in between. Per the germline V gene, CDR1 is SGHNT and CDR2 is YYREEE (reference sequence). The CDR3 length is 14 residues. The CDR3 coding sequence is TGTGCCAGCAGCTTGGATCAGGGGAGTTCACCCCTCCACTTT. Translation gives CASSLDQGSSPLHF.

Many counts were recorded for this clonotype. The chain is built from TRBV7-2 and TRBJ2-5, with a possible D match to TRBD2 (6 bases). V was pared by 1 base and J by 1 base, with 13 bases between. The germline gives CDR1 SGHTA, CDR2 FQGNSA. The CDR3 extends over 16 amino acids. The CDR3 spells CASSLGISGLQETQYF. As DNA, the CDR3 is TGTGCCAGCAGCTTAGGTATTAGCGGCCTCCAAGAGACCCAGTACTTC.

The chain combines TRBV4-1 with TRBJ2-7, with 9 bases aligning to TRBD1. CDR1 is MGHRA, CDR2 YSYEKL, per germline. V shed 1 base, J shed 3 bases, and the junction held 4 bases outside the gene matches. The CDR3 has 15 residues. CDR3 loop: CASSQGGQGLYEQYF. For the CDR3, the DNA is TGCGCCAGCAGCCAAGGGGGACAGGGACTCTACGAGCAGTACTTC.

V is TRBV7-9 and J is TRBJ2-1, with 7 bases fitting TRBD2. The trim removed 4 bases at V and 3 bases at J, leaving 6 bases unmatched. The CDR3 has 15 amino acids. The germline V gene encodes CDR1 SEHNR and CDR2 FQNEAQ (reference sequence). The CDR3 spells CASSSSTGGYNEQFF. The CDR3 DNA is TGTGCCAGCAGCTCCTCTACGGGGGGCTACAATGAGCAGTTCTTC.

This clonotype was detected a few times. This chain connects TRBV4-1 to TRBJ2-3; maybe TRBD2 (5 bases). Trimming pared 0 bases from V and 2 bases from J, leaving 12 bases between. CDR1 MGHRA and CDR2 YSYEKL come from the germline V gene. This CDR3 contains 16 residues. The CDR3 DNA sequence: TGCGCCAGCAGCCAAGAAGTGGCTAGCTACACAGATACGCAGTATTTT. Translated, it gives CASSQEVASYTDTQYF.

This clonotype was counted many times. This chain uses TRBV30 with TRBJ2-7; D remains unclear. The CDR3 consists of 12 residues. Germline CDR1 GTSNPN, CDR2 SVGIG (reference sequence). Trimming cost V 2 bases and J 4 bases, with 9 bases left between them. As DNA, the CDR3 is TGTGCCTGGAGTCCGGTTTCGTACGAGCAGTACTTC. It specifies CAWSPVSYEQYF.

This clonotype was seen at least ten times. The gene calls are TRBV29-1 and TRBJ1-1; the D gene is possibly TRBD1 (6 bases). V was trimmed by 6 bases and J by 0 bases, leaving 11 bases between them. Germline CDR1 is SQVTM and CDR2 is ANQGSEA. This CDR3 is built from 13 residues. The DNA for the CDR3 is TGCAGCGTCTTAGGACAGTTGAACACTGAAGCTTTCTTT. Its translation: CSVLGQLNTEAFF.

This clonotype was counted ten times or more. The chain carries TRBV12-3 or TRBV12-4 and TRBJ1-2; tentative D call: TRBD1 (6 bases). This CDR3 has 14 residues. Trimming took 7 bases from V and 9 from J, leaving 21 bases between them. The CDR3 sequence: CASTIGGGGKSYTF. The CDR3 coding sequence is TGTGCCAGCACTATTGGGGGCGGGGGGAAAAGCTACACCTTC.

The sample holds many counts of this clonotype. The chain couples TRBV7-8 to TRBJ1-2; D might be TRBD1 (5 bases). From germline, CDR1 is SGHVS and CDR2 FQNEAQ. Between the trimmed V and J ends, which lost 5 bases and 4 bases, there was a span of 17 bases. The CDR3 contains 15 residues. The CDR3 nucleotides are TGTGCCAGCAGCCTCACCCCCCGGGGCTCCTATGGCTACACCTTC. Translating it yields CASSLTPRGSYGYTF.

This sequence joins TRBV3-1 and TRBJ1-2; 7 nucleotides agree with TRBD1. The CDR3 spans 15 residues. J lost 2 bases, V lost 4 bases, and 7 bases had no gene match. Per germline, CDR1 LGHDT and CDR2 YNNKEL (reference sequence). CDR3 in DNA: TGTGCCAGCAGCCCTGGGCTGACAGGGAACTATGGCTACACCTTC. It yields the protein CASSPGLTGNYGYTF.

The rearrangement links TRBV29-1 to TRBJ2-1; maybe TRBD1 (6 bases). The germline V and J ends were trimmed by 6 bases and 3 bases, with 12 bases remaining between them. CDR1 and CDR2 (germline): SQVTM, ANQGSEA. This CDR3 comprises 13 residues. CDR3 sequence (DNA): TGCAGCGTACTGACAGGAAACTACAATGAGCAGTTCTTC. This codes for CSVLTGNYNEQFF.

Many counts were recorded for this clonotype. This chain uses TRBV30 with TRBJ1-6; no clear D gene. Germline V gene data show CDR1 as GTSNPN and CDR2 as SVGIG (reference sequence). The CDR3 contains 13 residues. Trimming took off 0 bases at V and 15 bases at J, with 15 bases between the two ends. The CDR3 DNA is TGTGCCTGGAGTGTAAGGGCAGGAGTGCTCCTCCACTTT. The encoded protein is CAWSVRAGVLLHF.

The genes are TRBV5-1 and TRBJ2-7, with 8 bases identical to TRBD1. The V segment lost 0 bases and the J segment 4 bases; nucleotides outside the gene matches: 6. CDR1 is SGHRS and CDR2 is YFSETQ in the germline V gene. This CDR3 has 15 amino acids. The CDR3 region has the DNA TGCGCCAGCAGCTTGGAAGGCAGGGGGCAATACGAGCAGTACTTC. It yields the protein CASSLEGRGQYEQYF.

This clonotype has just a few counts. V gene TRBV27 combines with J gene TRBJ2-1, with a tentative D call TRBD1 (6 bases). The germline V and J ends were trimmed by 1 base and 6 bases, with 16 bases remaining between them. The CDR3 consists of 16 residues. Germline values: CDR1 MNHEY, CDR2 SMNVEV (reference sequence). Here the CDR3 reads CASSLLGYRAPNEQFF. The CDR3, as DNA: TGTGCCAGCAGTTTATTGGGTTACAGGGCCCCCAATGAGCAGTTCTTC.

The rearrangement links TRBV15 to TRBJ1-4; no clear D gene. The CDR3 contains 16 residues. V lost 0 bases, J lost 4 bases, and 12 bases lay in between. CDR1 LNHNV and CDR2 YYDKDF come from the germline V gene (reference sequence). CDR3 in DNA: TGTGCCACCAGCAGAGATCTAAACAGCCTTAATGAAAAACTGTTTTTT. Translating gives CATSRDLNSLNEKLFF.

This clonotype has more than one count but fewer than ten. The chain uses TRBV6-6 and TRBJ1-6, with a weak D call TRBD1 (5 bases). This CDR3 comprises 15 residues. Between the trimmed V and J ends, which lost 0 bases and 9 bases, there was a span of 12 bases. Germline CDR1 reads MNHNY; CDR2 reads SVGAGI (reference sequence). CDR3 bases: TGTGCCAGCAGTTACTCCGAACGACAGCTTTCACCCCTCCACTTT. This gives the protein CASSYSERQLSPLHF.

Ten or more counts support this clonotype. V and J are TRBV6-1 and TRBJ2-5; D is unclear. V was trimmed by 9 bases and J by 5 bases, leaving 16 bases between them. This CDR3 is built from 13 residues. Germline V gene data show CDR1 as MNHNS and CDR2 as SASEGT. The CDR3 DNA reads TGTGCCAGTGGACCGAGGTCCGGTGAGACCCAGTACTTC. This codes for CASGPRSGETQYF.

This clonotype has a count of ten or more. The rearrangement joins TRBV24-1 to TRBJ1-5, with TRBD1 matching 7 bases. The CDR3 runs to 16 residues. CDR1 is KGHDR and CDR2 is SFDVKD in the germline V gene. Unmatched junction bases numbered 4, after V lost 3 bases and J lost 0 bases. The CDR3 is CATSDGTVNSNQPQHF. CDR3 nucleotides: TGTGCCACCAGTGATGGGACAGTAAATAGCAATCAGCCCCAGCATTTT.